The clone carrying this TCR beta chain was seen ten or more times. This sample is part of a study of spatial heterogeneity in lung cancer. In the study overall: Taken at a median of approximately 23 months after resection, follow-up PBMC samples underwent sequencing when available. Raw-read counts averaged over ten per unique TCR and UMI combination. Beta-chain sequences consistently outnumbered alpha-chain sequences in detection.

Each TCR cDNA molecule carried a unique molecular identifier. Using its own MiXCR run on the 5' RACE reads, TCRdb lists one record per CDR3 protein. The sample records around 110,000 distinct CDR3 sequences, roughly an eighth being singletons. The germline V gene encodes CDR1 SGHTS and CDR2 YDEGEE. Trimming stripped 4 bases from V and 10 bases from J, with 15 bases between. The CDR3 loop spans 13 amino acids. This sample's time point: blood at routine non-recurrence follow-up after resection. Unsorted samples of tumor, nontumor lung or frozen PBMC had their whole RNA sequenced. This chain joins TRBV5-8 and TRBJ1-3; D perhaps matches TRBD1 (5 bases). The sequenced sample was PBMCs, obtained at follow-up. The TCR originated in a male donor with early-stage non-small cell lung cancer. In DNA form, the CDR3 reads TGTGCCAGCAGCACGGTGGGGGTCAAGACCATATATTTT. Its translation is CASSTVGVKTIYF.